This T cell receptor (beta chain) is from a study of shared clonotypes between healthy human individuals. As originally analysed: Filtering differed since immunoSEQ provided only junctions, with no quality scores. Clones were sequenced by immunoSEQ multiplex PCR, and TCRdb holds only the in-frame ones, with some missing. The DNA was the basis for D and trimming; V, J and clone size are from that table. This sample carries roughly 170,000 clones, approximately 70% of them seen once, and the ten largest clones take 8.5% to 12%. General study results and limits: There were few donors, and this limited the genetic and exposure-history diversity represented.

Comments on this clone: What it binds is not known.

V gave up 4 bases and J gave up 0 bases, with 10 bases separating them. This CDR3 contains 15 residues. Germline-derived CDR1 and CDR2 are LGHNA and YSLEER. The receptor was derived from a man aged 30 to 39 in good health. The chain is built from TRBV4-3 and TRBJ1-3; D gene ambiguous. Sequencing input: memory CD4+ T cells sorted from blood. Subset defined: CD45RA-negative fraction. This CDR3 is CASSRYTVSGNTIYF. DNA of the CDR3: TGCGCCAGCAGCCGCTACACTGTCTCTGGAAACACCATATATTTT.